This is a list of T cell receptor beta chains from one sample in a study of blood T cell repertoires in COVID-19. Some clones are missing from TCRdb's copy, which holds only in-frame ones; the method was immunoSEQ multiplex PCR. Of about 58,000 clones listed, approximately 83% are singletons. The sequencing sample was made of peripheral blood. The receptors here all came from a man aged 80 or over with COVID-19, enrolled during active disease. The CDR3 runs from the conserved cysteine through the conserved F or W. A D gene is named only where the DNA matches it firmly. Expanded clones are given a class, and other clones once, few, many or no size at all.

CASSLDVRTEAFF TGCGCCAGCAGCTTGGATGTCCGCACTGAAGCTTTCTTT TRBJ1-1 TRBV5-1 . .
CASSESRGLGYTF TGTGCCAGCAGTGAATCCAGGGGGCTTGGCTACACCTTC TRBJ1-2 TRBV6-1 . TRBD1
CATSDPRGAGNTIYF TGTGCCACCAGTGACCCTCGGGGGGCTGGAAACACCATATATTTT TRBJ1-3 TRBV24-1 . .
CASSSTGASGDMNTEAFF TGTGCCAGCAGCTCGACAGGGGCAAGTGGGGACATGAACACTGAAGCTTTCTTT TRBJ1-1 TRBV5-5 . TRBD1
CASSSGGASGNTIYF TGTGCCAGCAGCAGCGGGGGGGCCTCTGGAAACACCATATATTTT TRBJ1-3 TRBV5-4 . .
CASGGGYGYTF TGTGCCAGCGGGGGGGGCTATGGCTACACCTTC TRBJ1-2 TRBV28 . .
CASSLGESQGNTIYF TGTGCCAGCAGCCTCGGGGAATCACAGGGTAACACCATATATTTT TRBJ1-3 TRBV3-1/TRBV3-2 . .
CASSLGRARGGELFF TGTGCCAGCAGCTTAGGTAGAGCACGTGGCGGGGAGCTGTTTTTT TRBJ2-2 TRBV7-2 . .
CASSPDTGELFF TGTGCCAGCAGCCCCGACACCGGGGAGCTGTTTTTT TRBJ2-2 TRBV5-4 . .
CASSSRTGNTGELFF TGTGCCAGCAGCTCCCGGACAGGGAACACCGGGGAGCTGTTTTTT TRBJ2-2 TRBV6-2/TRBV6-3 . TRBD1
CASSLRGINSPLHF TGTGCCAGCAGCTTGCGGGGGATTAATTCACCCCTCCACTTT TRBJ1-6 TRBV5-6 . .
CASSSYGAGWGTDTQYF TGTGCCAGCAGCTCTTACGGTGCGGGGTGGGGCACAGATACGCAGTATTTT TRBJ2-3 TRBV5-6 . .
CASARAERYNEQFF TGTGCCAGCGCGCGCGCGGAGCGGTACAATGAGCAGTTCTTC TRBJ2-1 TRBV27 few .